This TCR beta chain was identified during a study of graft-versus-host responses after intestinal transplantation. On the study more broadly: Tacrolimus plus steroids were given to all recipients for around three years, preceded by anti-thymocyte globulin induction.

CDR3 length equals 18 residues. With V trimmed by 0 bases and J by 5 bases, 11 bases remained unmatched. Per germline, CDR1 SGHKS and CDR2 YYEKEE (reference sequence). The repertoire was sequenced with immunoSEQ multiplex PCR; TCRdb's copy has only in-frame clones and lacks some. The top ten hold less than 1.5% of the sample, which has roughly 120,000 clones, approximately 93% seen once. Concerning this clone: The antigen is not known.

Study observations and caveats: The presence of high graft-versus-host to host-versus-graft clonal ratios in allografts characterized patients with graft-donor T cell macrochimerism.

The material was unstimulated CD8+ T cells sorted from spleen or lymph node cells, obtained before transplant. The J gene is TRBJ2-3, the V gene TRBV5-5, with 11 nucleotides matching TRBD1. This sequence was found in a human donor who was the organ donor for an intestinal transplant. As DNA, the CDR3 is TGTGCCAGCAGCTTGGACGGACAGGGGGCCTGGGATAGAGATACGCAGTATTTT. This encodes CASSLDGQGAWDRDTQYF. Based on the CDR3 plus reference TRBV5-5 and TRBJ2-3, the full variable domain is DAGVTQSPTHLIKTRGQQVTLRCSPISGHKSVSWYQQVLGQGPQFIFQYYEKEERGRGNFPDRFSARQFPNYSSELNVNALLLGDSALYLCASSLDGQGAWDRDTQYFGPGTRLTVL.